This entry lists 5 T cell receptor beta chains sequenced from one sample in a study of T cell responses to AZD1222 COVID-19 vaccine. Clones were sequenced by immunoSEQ multiplex PCR, and TCRdb holds only the in-frame ones, with some missing. Of about 100,000 clones in the sample, over 90% were seen once. The sequencing used peripheral blood, collected on day 0 of AZD1222 vaccination. These receptors were obtained from an adult in good health.

This clone has more than one count but fewer than ten. The gene calls are TRBV6-2 or TRBV6-3 and TRBJ1-2; weak D call: TRBD1 (5 bases). V was shortened by 4 bases and J by 4 bases, with 16 bases between the two germline ends. Germline CDR1 MNHEY, CDR2 SVGEGT. This CDR3 is 15 amino acids long. The CDR3 DNA reads TGTGCCAGCAGTTCACGGCAGGGAGCCCTCTATGGCTACACCTTC. Encoded protein: CASSSRQGALYGYTF.

In its sample, this clone was seen a few times. The V gene is TRBV5-1, the J gene TRBJ2-5; D not resolved. V lost 0 bases to trimming and J lost 1 base, with 7 bases between them. CDR3 length: 14 residues. CDR1 SGHRS and CDR2 YFSETQ come from the germline V gene. CDR3 sequence (DNA): TGCGCCAGCAGCTTGGGGACCGTCCAAGAGACCCAGTACTTC. Amino acids: CASSLGTVQETQYF.

J is TRBJ2-2 and V is TRBV6-5, with a tentative D call TRBD1 (6 bases). Deletions cut 5 bases from V and 5 bases from J, with 12 bases between. The CDR3 has 14 residues. CDR1 is MNHEY, CDR2 SVGAGI, per germline. This CDR3 reads CASSTDTGTGELFF. The CDR3, as DNA: TGTGCCAGCAGTACCGATACAGGGACCGGGGAGCTGTTTTTT.

This chain links TRBV27 with TRBJ2-1, with 9 bases aligning to TRBD1. The J segment lost 5 bases and the V segment lost 5 bases, leaving 1 base of the junction unmatched. This CDR3 comprises 13 residues. Germline V lookup: CDR1 MNHEY, CDR2 SMNVEV (reference sequence). In DNA, the CDR3 is TGTGCCAGCAGTAGGGACAGGGACAATGAGCAGTTCTTC. It is translated as CASSRDRDNEQFF.

The chain has TRBV29-1 and TRBJ2-5, with 7 bases identical to TRBD1. CDR1 SQVTM and CDR2 ANQGSEA come from the germline V gene. The CDR3 length is 14 residues. The ends lost 4 bases at V and 5 bases at J; junction bases unmatched: 10. For the CDR3, the DNA is TGCAGCGTTGGCTTTAGACAGGGTGGGGAGACCCAGTACTTC. Translated: CSVGFRQGGETQYF.